This TCR beta chain emerged from a study of T cells after yellow fever vaccination. Notes on the study in general: Secondary responses were weaker yet peaked faster, day 5 versus 15. Although most clonotypes did not, a small share appeared in both CD4 and CD8 compartments.

The germline gives CDR1 KGHSH, CDR2 LQKENI. The CDR3 has 18 residues. J lost 0 bases, V lost 6 bases, and 9 bases had no gene match. Researchers made TCR cDNA using 5'RACE template switching, and this step added a universal primer site and UMIs. TCRdb reprocessed the 5' RACE reads with MiXCR, giving one entry per CDR3 protein. The table lists more than 95,000 distinct CDR3 sequences, about 8.4% of them singletons. About this clonotype: The target antigen is unknown.

This rearrangement joins TRBV18 to TRBJ2-5, with 14 bases lining up with TRBD2. This specimen was CD8+ T cells sorted from PBMCs, taken on the day of the yellow fever booster vaccination. This clonotype originated in a young man who received the YFV17D yellow fever vaccine. Written as DNA, the CDR3 is TGTGCCAGCTCCCAAGGGACTAGCGGGGGCCCGTACCAAGAGACCCAGTACTTC. It translates to CASSQGTSGGPYQETQYF.